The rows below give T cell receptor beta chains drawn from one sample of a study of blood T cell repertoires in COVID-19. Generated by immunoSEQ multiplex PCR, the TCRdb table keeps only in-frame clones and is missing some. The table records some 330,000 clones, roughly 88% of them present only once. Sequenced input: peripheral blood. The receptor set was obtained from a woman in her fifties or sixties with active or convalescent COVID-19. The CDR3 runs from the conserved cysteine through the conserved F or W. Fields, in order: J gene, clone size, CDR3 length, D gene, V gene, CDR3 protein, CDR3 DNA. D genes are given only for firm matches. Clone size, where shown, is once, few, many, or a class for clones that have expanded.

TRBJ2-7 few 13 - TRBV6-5 CASNPTGSYEQYF TGTGCCAGCAACCCCACCGGGAGTTACGAGCAGTACTTC
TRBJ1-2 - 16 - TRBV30 CAWSVRGVRALYGYTF TGTGCCTGGAGTGTACGAGGCGTCAGGGCCCTTTATGGCTACACCTTC
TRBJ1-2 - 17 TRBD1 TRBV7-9 CASSPPWGDSLNYGYTF TGTGCCAGCAGCCCACCTTGGGGGGACAGCCTTAACTATGGCTACACCTTC
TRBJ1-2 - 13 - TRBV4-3 CASSQDRGGGYTF TGCGCCAGCAGCCAAGATCGGGGGGGAGGCTACACCTTC
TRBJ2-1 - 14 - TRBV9 CASSLSGTLDEQFF TGTGCCAGCAGTTTATCCGGGACTTTGGATGAGCAGTTCTTC
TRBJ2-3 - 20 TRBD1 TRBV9 CASSPPIQRTGYGGTDTQYF TGTGCCAGCAGCCCCCCCATCCAAAGGACAGGGTATGGGGGCACAGATACGCAGTATTTT
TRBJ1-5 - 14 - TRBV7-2 CASSPAGVNQPQHF TGTGCCAGCAGCCCCGCAGGGGTAAATCAGCCCCAGCATTTT
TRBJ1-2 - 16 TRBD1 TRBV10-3 CAISEVPGQGAYGYTF TGTGCCATCAGTGAAGTGCCGGGACAGGGGGCTTATGGCTACACCTTC
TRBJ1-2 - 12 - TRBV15 CATSAGNYGYTF TGTGCCACCAGCGCCGGGAACTATGGCTACACCTTC
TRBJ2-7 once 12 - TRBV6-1 CASSEIAARQYF TGTGCCAGCAGTGAAATTGCGGCCAGGCAGTACTTC
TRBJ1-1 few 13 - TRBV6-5 CASSTLTNTEAFF TGTGCCAGCAGCACTCTTACGAACACTGAAGCTTTCTTT
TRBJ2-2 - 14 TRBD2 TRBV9 CASGREALTGELFF TGTGCCAGCGGGCGGGAGGCATTAACCGGGGAGCTGTTTTTT
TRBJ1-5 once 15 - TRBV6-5 CASSYSRVRNQPQHF TGTGCCAGCAGTTACTCGAGAGTGAGGAATCAGCCCCAGCATTTT
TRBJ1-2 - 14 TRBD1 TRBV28 CASSLDRVAYGYTF TGTGCCAGCAGTCTGGACAGGGTTGCCTATGGCTACACCTTC
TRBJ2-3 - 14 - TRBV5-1 CASTYTAGTDTQYF TGCGCCAGCACCTACACGGCGGGCACAGATACGCAGTATTTT
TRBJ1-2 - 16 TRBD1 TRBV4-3 CASSQTGTVDLYGYTF TGCGCCAGCAGCCAAACTGGGACAGTAGACCTCTATGGCTACACCTTC
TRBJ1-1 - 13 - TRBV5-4 CASSPSPTEEAFF TGTGCCAGCAGCCCCTCCCCCACGGAGGAAGCTTTCTTT
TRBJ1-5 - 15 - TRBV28 CASSRQGLGNQPQHF TGTGCCAGCAGTAGGCAGGGGTTAGGCAATCAGCCCCAGCATTTT
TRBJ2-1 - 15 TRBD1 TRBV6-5 CASSLRDRANNEQFF TGTGCCAGCAGTCTGCGGGACAGGGCTAACAATGAGCAGTTCTTC
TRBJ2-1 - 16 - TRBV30 CAWSPLGGHSYNEQFF TGTGCCTGGAGTCCGTTAGGGGGTCATTCCTACAATGAGCAGTTCTTC
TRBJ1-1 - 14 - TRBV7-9 CASSLRQLNTEAFF TGTGCCAGCAGCCTACGACAGTTGAACACTGAAGCTTTCTTT
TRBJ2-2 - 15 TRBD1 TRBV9 CASRQTGLNTGELFF TGTGCCAGCAGACAGACAGGGTTGAACACCGGGGAGCTGTTTTTT
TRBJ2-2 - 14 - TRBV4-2 CASSVGLTSGELFF TGTGCCAGCAGCGTCGGACTCACGTCCGGGGAGCTGTTTTTT
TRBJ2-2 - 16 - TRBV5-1 CASSLAGSVNTGELFF TGCGCCAGCAGCTTGGCCGGGTCAGTTAACACCGGGGAGCTGTTTTTT
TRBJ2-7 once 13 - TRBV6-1 CASSDGVSYEQYF TGTGCCAGCAGTGACGGAGTCTCCTACGAGCAGTACTTC
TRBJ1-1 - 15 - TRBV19 CASSPTTGPDTEAFF TGTGCCAGTAGTCCAACCACAGGGCCCGACACTGAAGCTTTCTTT
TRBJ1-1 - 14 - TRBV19 CASSLQQGGTEAFF TGTGCCAGTAGTCTCCAGCAGGGTGGGACTGAAGCTTTCTTT